This record looks at one T cell receptor (beta chain) sequence and its context. Its antigen is still unknown. The repertoire was sequenced with immunoSEQ multiplex PCR; TCRdb's copy has only in-frame clones and lacks some. The sample shows under 2,500,000 clones, 95% of them seen only once. The sample belongs to a study of shared clonotypes between healthy human individuals. Overall study context: Two female and a few male donors aged 18 to 49 were enrolled. Study conclusions and caveats: Investigators expected sequencing depth to affect clonotype sharing among donors.

The sequenced sample consisted of naive CD4+ T cells sorted from blood. The subset was: CD45RA+ positively selected. This TCR was sampled from a man aged 18 to 35 in good health.

This chain's CDR3 is CASSPIERNYGYTF. The DNA of the CDR3 is TGTGCCAGCTCACCGATTGAGAGAAACTATGGCTACACCTTC. J is TRBJ1-2 and V is TRBV18; D uncertain. Germline CDR1 reads KGHSH; CDR2 reads LQKENI. CDR3 size: 14 residues. The V end lost 3 bases, the J end lost 2 bases, and 10 bases lay between the germline ends.